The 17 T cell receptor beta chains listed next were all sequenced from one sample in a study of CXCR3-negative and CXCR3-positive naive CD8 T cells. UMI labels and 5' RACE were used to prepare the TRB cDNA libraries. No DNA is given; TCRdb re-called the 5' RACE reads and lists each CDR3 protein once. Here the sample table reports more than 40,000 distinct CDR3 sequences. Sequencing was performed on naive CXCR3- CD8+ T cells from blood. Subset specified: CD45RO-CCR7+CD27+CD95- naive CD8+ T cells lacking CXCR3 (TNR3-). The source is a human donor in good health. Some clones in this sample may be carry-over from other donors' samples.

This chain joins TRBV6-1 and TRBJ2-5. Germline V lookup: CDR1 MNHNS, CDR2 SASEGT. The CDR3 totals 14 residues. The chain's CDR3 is CASSEVGSQETQYF.

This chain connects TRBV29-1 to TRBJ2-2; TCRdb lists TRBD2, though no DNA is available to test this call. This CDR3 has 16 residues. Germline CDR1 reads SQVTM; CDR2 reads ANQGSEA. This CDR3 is CSVDLGLAGVSGELFF.

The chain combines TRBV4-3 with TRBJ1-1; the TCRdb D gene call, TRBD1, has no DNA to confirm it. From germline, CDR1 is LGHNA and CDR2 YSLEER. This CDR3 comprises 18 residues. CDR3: CASSQDPWTGVYYTEAFF.

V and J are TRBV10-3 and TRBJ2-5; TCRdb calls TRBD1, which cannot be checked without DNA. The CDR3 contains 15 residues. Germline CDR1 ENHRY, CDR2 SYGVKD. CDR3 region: CAISESLGTRETQYF.

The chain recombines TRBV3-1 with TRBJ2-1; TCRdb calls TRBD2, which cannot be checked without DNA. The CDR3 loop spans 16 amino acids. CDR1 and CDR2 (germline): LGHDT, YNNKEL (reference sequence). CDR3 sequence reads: CASSQTSGGAYNEQSF.

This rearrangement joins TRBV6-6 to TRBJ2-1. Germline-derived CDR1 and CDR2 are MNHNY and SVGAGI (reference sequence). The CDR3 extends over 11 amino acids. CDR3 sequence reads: CASSLAREQFF.

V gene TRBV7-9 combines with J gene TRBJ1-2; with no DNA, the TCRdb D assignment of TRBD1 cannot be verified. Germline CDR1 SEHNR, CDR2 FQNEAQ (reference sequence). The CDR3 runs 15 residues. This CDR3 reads CASSLLGAGDYGYTF.

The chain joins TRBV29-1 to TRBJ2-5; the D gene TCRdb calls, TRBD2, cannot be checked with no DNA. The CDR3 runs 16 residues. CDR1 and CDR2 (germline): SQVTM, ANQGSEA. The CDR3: CSVGVLIAGTVETQYF. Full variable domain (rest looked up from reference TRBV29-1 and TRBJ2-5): SAVISQKPSRDICQRGTSLTIQCQVDSQVTMMFWYRQQPGQSLTLIATANQGSEATYESGFVIDKFPISRPNLTFSTLTVSNMSPEDSSIYLCSVGVLIAGTVETQYFGPGTRLLVL.

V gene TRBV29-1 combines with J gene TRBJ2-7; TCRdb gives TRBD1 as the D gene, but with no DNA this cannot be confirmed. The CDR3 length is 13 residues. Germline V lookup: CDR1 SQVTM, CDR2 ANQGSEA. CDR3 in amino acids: CSVRHIDSYEQYF.

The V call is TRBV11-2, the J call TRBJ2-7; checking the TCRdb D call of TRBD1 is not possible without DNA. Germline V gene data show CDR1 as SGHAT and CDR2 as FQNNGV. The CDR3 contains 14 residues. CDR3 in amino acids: CASSLTGVSYEQYF.

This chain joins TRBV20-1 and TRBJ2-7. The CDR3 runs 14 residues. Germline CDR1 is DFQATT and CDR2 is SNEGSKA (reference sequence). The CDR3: CSARDFTASYEQYF.

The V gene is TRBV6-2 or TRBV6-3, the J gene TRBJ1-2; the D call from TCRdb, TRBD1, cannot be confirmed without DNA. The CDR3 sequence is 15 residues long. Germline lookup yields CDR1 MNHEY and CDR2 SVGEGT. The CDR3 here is CASSLSAEGGDGYTF.

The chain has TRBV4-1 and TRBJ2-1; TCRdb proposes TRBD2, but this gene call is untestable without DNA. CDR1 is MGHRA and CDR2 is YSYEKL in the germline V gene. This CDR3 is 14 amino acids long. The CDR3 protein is CASSPEGTSVEQFF.

This chain's CDR3 is CASRDTGQGVDEQYF. The chain carries TRBV12-3 or TRBV12-4 and TRBJ2-7; as DNA is missing, the TRBD1 call by TCRdb cannot be tested. The CDR3 is 15 residues long.

The CDR3 sequence is CASSPLDRAYGYTF. This chain connects TRBV3-1 to TRBJ1-2; TCRdb lists TRBD1, though no DNA is available to test this call. Germline CDR1 LGHDT, CDR2 YNNKEL (reference sequence). CDR3 size: 14 residues.

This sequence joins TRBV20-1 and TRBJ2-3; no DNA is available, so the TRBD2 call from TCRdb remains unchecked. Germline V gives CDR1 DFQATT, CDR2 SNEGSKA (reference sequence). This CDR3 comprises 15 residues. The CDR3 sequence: CSARESGRGTDTQYF.

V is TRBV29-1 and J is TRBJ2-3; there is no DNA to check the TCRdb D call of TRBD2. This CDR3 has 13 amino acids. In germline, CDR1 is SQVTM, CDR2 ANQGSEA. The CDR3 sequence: CSVGKGVADTQYF.